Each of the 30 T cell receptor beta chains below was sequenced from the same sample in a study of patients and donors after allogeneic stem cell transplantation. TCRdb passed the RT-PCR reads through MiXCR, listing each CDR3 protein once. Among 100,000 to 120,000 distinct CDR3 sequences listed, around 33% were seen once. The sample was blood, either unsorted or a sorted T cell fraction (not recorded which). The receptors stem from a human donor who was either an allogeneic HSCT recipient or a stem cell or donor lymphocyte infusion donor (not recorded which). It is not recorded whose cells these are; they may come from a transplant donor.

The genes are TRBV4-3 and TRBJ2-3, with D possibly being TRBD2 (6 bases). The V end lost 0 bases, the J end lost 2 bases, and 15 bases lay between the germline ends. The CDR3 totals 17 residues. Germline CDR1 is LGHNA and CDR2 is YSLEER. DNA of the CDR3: TGCGCCAGCAGCCAAGAAGGGCCCGGGACTCTCACAGATACGCAGTATTTT. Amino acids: CASSQEGPGTLTDTQYF.

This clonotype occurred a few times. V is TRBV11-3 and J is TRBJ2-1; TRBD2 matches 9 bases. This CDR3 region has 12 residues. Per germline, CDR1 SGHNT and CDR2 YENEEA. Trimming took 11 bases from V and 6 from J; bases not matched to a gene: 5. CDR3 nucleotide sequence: TGTGCCTTAAGTAGCGGGGGCAATGAGCAGTTCTTC. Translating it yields CALSSGGNEQFF.

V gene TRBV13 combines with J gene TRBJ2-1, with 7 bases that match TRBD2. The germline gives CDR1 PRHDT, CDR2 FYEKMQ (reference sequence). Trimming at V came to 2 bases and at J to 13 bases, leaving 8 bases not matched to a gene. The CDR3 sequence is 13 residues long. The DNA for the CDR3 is TGTGCCAGCAGCTTACGAAGACTAGCTTCCCAGTTCTTC. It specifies CASSLRRLASQFF.

The CDR3: CASSGTSGNNEQFF. Written as DNA, the CDR3 is TGCGCCAGCAGCGGGACTAGCGGTAACAATGAGCAGTTCTTC. V is TRBV5-1 and J is TRBJ2-1, with TRBD2 identical over 11 bases. Trimming removed 4 bases from V and 5 bases from J; junction bases left unmatched: 2. The CDR3 covers 14 residues. The germline CDR1 and CDR2 sequences are SGHRS and YFSETQ.

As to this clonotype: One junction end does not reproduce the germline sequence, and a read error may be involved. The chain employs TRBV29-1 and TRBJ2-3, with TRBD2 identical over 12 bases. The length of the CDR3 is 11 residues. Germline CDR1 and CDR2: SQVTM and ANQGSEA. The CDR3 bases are TGCAGCGTTGTGACTAGCGGGAGACCCTGGTTT. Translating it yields CSVVTSGRPWF.

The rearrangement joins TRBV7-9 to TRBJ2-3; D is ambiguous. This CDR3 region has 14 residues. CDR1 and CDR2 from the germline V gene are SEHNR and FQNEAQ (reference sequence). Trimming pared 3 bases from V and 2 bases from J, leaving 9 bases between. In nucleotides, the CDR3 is TGTGCCAGCAGCTTGTGGGCCGACACAGATACGCAGTATTTT. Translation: CASSLWADTDTQYF.

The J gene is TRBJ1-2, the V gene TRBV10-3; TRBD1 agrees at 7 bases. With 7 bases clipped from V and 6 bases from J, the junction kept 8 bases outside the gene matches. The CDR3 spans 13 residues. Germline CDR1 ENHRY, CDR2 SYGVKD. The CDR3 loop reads CAITGTAGHGYTF. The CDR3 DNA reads TGTGCCATCACGGGGACAGCGGGTCATGGCTACACCTTC.

The CDR3 DNA reads as TGTGCCACCAGCGGCCCGGGACGGCAGATCTACGAGCAGTACTTC. This encodes CATSGPGRQIYEQYF. The chain links TRBV24-1 to TRBJ2-7; D is perhaps TRBD1 or TRBD2 (5 bases each). The V gene's germline CDR1 is KGHDR and CDR2 SFDVKD. Trimming shortened V by 7 bases and J by 3 bases, and 18 bases separated the two germline ends. The CDR3 sequence is 15 residues long.

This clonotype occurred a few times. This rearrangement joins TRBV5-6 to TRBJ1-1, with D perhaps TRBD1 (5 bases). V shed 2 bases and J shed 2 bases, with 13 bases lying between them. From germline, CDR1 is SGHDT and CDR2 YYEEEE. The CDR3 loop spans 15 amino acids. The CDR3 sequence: CASSFQGTPNTEAFF. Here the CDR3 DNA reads TGTGCCAGCAGCTTCCAGGGAACACCTAACACTGAAGCTTTCTTT.

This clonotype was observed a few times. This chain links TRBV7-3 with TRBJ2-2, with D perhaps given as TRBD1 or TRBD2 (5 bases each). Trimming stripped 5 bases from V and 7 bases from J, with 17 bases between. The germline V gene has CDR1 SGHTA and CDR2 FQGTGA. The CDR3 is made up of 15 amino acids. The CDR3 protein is CASSDPGLWGGELFF. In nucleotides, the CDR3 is TGTGCCAGCAGCGATCCGGGGCTCTGGGGCGGGGAGCTGTTTTTT.

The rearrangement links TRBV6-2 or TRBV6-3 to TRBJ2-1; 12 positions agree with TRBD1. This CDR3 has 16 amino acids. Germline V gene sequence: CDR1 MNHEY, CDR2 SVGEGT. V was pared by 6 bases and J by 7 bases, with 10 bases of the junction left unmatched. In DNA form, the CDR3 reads TGTGCCAGCAGCCCCCGGAGGGACAGGGGGCGGAATGAGCAGTTCTTC. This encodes CASSPRRDRGRNEQFF.

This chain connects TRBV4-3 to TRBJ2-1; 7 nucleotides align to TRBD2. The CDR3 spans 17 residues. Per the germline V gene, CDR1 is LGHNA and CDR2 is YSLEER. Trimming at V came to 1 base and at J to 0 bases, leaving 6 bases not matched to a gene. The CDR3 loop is CASSQAFLADSYNEQFF. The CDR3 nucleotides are TGCGCCAGCAGCCAAGCCTTTCTAGCGGACTCCTACAATGAGCAGTTCTTC.

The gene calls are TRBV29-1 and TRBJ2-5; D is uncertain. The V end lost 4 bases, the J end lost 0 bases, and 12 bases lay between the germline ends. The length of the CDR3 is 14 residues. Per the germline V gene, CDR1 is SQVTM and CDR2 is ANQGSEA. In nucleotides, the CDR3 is TGCAGCGTTGCCGATGGGTGGTACCAAGAGACCCAGTACTTC. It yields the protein CSVADGWYQETQYF.

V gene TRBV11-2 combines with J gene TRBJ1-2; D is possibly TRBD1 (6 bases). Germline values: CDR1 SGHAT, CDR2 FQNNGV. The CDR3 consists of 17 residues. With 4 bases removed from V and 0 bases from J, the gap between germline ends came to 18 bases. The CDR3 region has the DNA TGTGCCAGCAGCTCAATCTCTGGGGGCCGAGCTAACTATGGCTACACCTTC. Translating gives CASSSISGGRANYGYTF.

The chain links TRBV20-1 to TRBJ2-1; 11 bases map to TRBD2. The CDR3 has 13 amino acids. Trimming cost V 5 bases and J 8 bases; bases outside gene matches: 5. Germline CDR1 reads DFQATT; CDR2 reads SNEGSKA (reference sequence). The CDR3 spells CSALAGGHHEQFF. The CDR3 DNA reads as TGCAGTGCTTTAGCGGGAGGGCACCATGAGCAGTTCTTC.

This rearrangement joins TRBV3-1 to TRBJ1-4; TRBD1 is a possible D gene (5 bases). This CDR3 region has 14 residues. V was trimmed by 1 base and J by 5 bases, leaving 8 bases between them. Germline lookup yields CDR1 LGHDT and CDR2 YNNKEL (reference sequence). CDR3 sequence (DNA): TGTGCCAGCAGCCAAGGACAGTTCAATGAAAAACTGTTTTTT. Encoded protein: CASSQGQFNEKLFF.

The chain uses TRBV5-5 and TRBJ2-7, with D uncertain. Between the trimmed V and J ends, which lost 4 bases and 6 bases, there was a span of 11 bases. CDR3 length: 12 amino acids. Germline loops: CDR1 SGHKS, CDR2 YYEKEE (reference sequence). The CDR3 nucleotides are TGTGCCAGCAGCCCAACACCGCGCGAGCAGTACTTC. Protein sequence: CASSPTPREQYF.

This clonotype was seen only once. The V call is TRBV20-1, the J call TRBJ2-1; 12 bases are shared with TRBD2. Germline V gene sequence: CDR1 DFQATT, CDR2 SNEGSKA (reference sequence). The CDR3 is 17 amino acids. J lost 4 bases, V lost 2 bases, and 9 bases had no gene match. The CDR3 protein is CSARHASGRAGYNEQFF. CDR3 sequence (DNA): TGCAGTGCTAGACATGCTAGCGGGAGGGCCGGATACAATGAGCAGTTCTTC.

The CDR3 sequence: CASRGTASTDTQYF. CDR3 nucleotide sequence: TGTGCCAGCCGGGGGACTGCTAGCACAGATACGCAGTATTTT. V usage is TRBV5-5 and J usage is TRBJ2-3; possible D gene TRBD2, 6 bases. Trimming took off 7 bases at V and 0 bases at J, with 12 bases between the two ends. The CDR3 has 14 residues. CDR1 is SGHKS, CDR2 YYEKEE, per germline (reference sequence).

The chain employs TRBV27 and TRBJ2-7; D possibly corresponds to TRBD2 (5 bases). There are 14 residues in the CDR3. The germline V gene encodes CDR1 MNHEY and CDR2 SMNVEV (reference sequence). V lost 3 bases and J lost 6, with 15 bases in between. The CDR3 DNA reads TGTGCCAGCAGTTTTATTCCTTCGGGGAGCGAGCAGTACTTC. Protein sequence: CASSFIPSGSEQYF.

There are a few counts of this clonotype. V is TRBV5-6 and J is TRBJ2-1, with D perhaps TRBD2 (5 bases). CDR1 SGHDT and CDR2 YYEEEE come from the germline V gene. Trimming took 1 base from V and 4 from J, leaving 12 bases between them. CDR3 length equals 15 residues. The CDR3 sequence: CASSLWTPFYNEQFF. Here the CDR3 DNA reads TGTGCCAGCAGCTTGTGGACTCCGTTTTACAATGAGCAGTTCTTC.

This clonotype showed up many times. The DNA for the CDR3 is TGTGCCAGCAGTTTAACGGGCTTGAACACTGAAGCTTTCTTT. Amino acid sequence: CASSLTGLNTEAFF. The rearrangement uses TRBV12-3 or TRBV12-4 and TRBJ1-1; D ambiguous. There are 14 residues in the CDR3. The V and J ends lost 2 bases and 0 bases respectively, with 7 bases between them.

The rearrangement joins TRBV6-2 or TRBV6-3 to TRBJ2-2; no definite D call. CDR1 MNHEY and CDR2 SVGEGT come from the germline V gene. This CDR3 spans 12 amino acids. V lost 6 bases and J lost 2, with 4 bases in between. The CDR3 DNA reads TGTGCCAGCAGATTTAACACCGGGGAGCTGTTTTTT. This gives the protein CASRFNTGELFF.

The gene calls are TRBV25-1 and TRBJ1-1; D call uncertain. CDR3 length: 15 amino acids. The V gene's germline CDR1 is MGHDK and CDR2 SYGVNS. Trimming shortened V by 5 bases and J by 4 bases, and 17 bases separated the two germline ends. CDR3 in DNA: TGTGCCAGCAGTAGCCTCACTGCAGTTGGCACTGAAGCTTTCTTT. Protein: CASSSLTAVGTEAFF.

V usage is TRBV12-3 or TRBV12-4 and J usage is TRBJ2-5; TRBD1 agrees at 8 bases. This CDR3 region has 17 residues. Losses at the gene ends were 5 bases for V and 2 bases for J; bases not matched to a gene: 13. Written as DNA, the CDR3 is TGTGCCAGCAGTCCCCACTGGGGACAGGACCAACAAGAGACCCAGTACTTC. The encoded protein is CASSPHWGQDQQETQYF.

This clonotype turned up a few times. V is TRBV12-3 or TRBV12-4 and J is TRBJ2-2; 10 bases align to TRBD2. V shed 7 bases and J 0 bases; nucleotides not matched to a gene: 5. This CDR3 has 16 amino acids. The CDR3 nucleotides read TGTGCCAGCAAGGCTAGCGGGAGTGCGAACACCGGGGAGCTGTTTTTT. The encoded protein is CASKASGSANTGELFF.

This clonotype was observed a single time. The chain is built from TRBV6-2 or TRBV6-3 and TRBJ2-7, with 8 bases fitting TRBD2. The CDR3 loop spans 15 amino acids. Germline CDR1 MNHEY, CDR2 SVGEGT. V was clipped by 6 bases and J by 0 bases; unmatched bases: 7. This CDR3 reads CASSSSGRSSYEQYF. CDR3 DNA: TGTGCCAGCAGCTCCAGCGGGAGAAGCTCCTACGAGCAGTACTTC.

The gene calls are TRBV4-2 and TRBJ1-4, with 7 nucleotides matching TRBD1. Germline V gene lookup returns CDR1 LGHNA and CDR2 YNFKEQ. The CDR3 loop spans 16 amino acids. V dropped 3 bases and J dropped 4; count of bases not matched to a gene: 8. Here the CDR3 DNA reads TGTGCCAGCAGCCAGGTTACAGGGGCAAATAATGAAAAACTGTTTTTT. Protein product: CASSQVTGANNEKLFF.

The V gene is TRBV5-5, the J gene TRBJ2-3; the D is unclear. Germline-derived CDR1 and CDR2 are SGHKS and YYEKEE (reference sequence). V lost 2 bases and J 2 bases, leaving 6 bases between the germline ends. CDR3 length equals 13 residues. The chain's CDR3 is CASSFFITDTQYF. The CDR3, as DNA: TGTGCCAGCAGCTTTTTTATCACAGATACGCAGTATTTT. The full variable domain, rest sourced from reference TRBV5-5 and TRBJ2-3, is DAGVTQSPTHLIKTRGQQVTLRCSPISGHKSVSWYQQVLGQGPQFIFQYYEKEERGRGNFPDRFSARQFPNYSSELNVNALLLGDSALYLCASSFFITDTQYFGPGTRLTVL.

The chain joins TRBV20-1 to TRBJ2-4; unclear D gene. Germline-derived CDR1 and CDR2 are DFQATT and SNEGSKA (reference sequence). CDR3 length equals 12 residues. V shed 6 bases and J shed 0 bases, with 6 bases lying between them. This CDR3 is CSARLAKNIQYF. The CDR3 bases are TGCAGTGCCCGGCTAGCCAAAAACATTCAGTACTTC.